This TCR beta chain derives from a study of post-analysis software for immune sequencing data. Study outcomes and limitations: With TRBV5-6, TRBV5-1 and TRBV20-1 included, a handful of TRBV segments were more frequent in patients than in controls.

The library was made from cDNA and included unique molecular identifiers. In TCRdb, the PCR reads were re-called with MiXCR into one record per CDR3 protein. The sample consists of roughly 600,000 distinct CDR3 sequences, 44% of them appearing once. There are a few counts of this clonotype. What it binds is not known. Germline CDR1 and CDR2: MDHEN and SYDVKM. The CDR3 has 14 residues. V lost 5 bases and J lost 2, with 12 bases in between. Sequencing input: blood. This sequence was found in a girl aged 10 to 17 with multiple sclerosis. The chain recombines TRBV28 with TRBJ1-2, with D possibly being TRBD1 (5 bases). CDR3 nucleotides: TGTGCCAGCAGTCCCTACGAGGGGAACTATGGCTACACCTTC. Amino acid sequence: CASSPYEGNYGYTF.